Listed below are T cell receptor beta chains from one sample, sequenced in a study of control samples from healthy donors and cancer patients. The method was immunoSEQ multiplex PCR; TCRdb's version includes in-frame clones alone and lacks a portion of them. The sample has approximately 170,000 clones; more than 85% are singletons. The material sequenced was blood. The receptors stem from a woman in her twenties or thirties in good health. Each CDR3 is given with its conserved first and last residue. The D gene is left open where the match is weak. Rows give clone size only sometimes, using once, few, many, or a class for an expanded clone.

clone size	D gene	V gene	J gene	CDR3 DNA	CDR3 protein
-	-	TRBV18	TRBJ2-3	TGTGCCAGCTCATGGGGGCTCACAGATACGCAGTATTTT	CASSWGLTDTQYF
-	-	TRBV6-5	TRBJ1-5	TGTGCCAGCAGTTACTCGGGGGGGCATCAGCCCCAGCATTTT	CASSYSGGHQPQHF
-	-	TRBV6-5	TRBJ2-2	TGTGCCAGTATGGGGGGTCCCGCGAACACCGGGGAGCTGTTTTTT	CASMGGPANTGELFF
-	-	TRBV12-3/TRBV12-4	TRBJ2-3	TGTGCCAGCAGTTTTACGGGCACAGATACGCAGTATTTT	CASSFTGTDTQYF
-	-	TRBV7-6	TRBJ2-5	TGTGCCAGCAGCTTTGATGAGGGGGACCAAGAGACCCAGTACTTC	CASSFDEGDQETQYF
once	-	TRBV2	TRBJ2-2	TGTGCCAGCAACAGGGATGTTACCGGGGAGCTGTTTTTT	CASNRDVTGELFF
-	TRBD2	TRBV5-1	TRBJ2-3	TGCGCCAGCACCGGGGGGGGACTCACAGATACGCAGTATTTT	CASTGGGLTDTQYF
-	-	TRBV28	TRBJ1-2	TGTGCCAGCAGTAGTAACTATGGCTACACCTTC	CASSSNYGYTF
-	-	TRBV2	TRBJ1-1	TGTGCCAGCACCCCGGACGGAGGGATCACTGAAGCTTTCTTT	CASTPDGGITEAFF
-	-	TRBV24-1	TRBJ1-1	TGTGCCACCAGGGCGGGGGGGATGAACACTGAAGCTTTCTTT	CATRAGGMNTEAFF
-	TRBD2	TRBV6-1	TRBJ2-2	TGTGCCAGCAGTGAAAAGGCGGGAGGGTACGGGGAACTGTTTTTT	CASSEKAGGYGELFF
-	-	TRBV20-1	TRBJ2-7	TGCAGTGCTAGAGCAGGCTACGAGCAGTACTTC	CSARAGYEQYF
once	-	TRBV21-1	TRBJ2-1	TGTGCCAGCAGCAAAAAATGGTCCCCACCCGACTTAAACAATGAGCAGTTCTTC	CASSKKWSPPDLNNEQFF
-	TRBD1	TRBV28	TRBJ2-1	TGTGCCAGCGGTCCGTTCAGGGGGCATGACTACAATGAGCAGTTCTTC	CASGPFRGHDYNEQFF
-	-	TRBV7-2	TRBJ1-3	TGTGCCAGCAGCTTCGGGCAGGCATTCTCCTCTGGAAACACCATATATTTT	CASSFGQAFSSGNTIYF
-	-	TRBV14	TRBJ2-3	TGTGCCAGCAGCCTATGTCAGCCCTTTACAGGGAGAAGCACAGATACGCAGTATTTT	CASSLCQPFTGRSTDTQYF
-	-	TRBV6-2/TRBV6-3	TRBJ2-3	TGTGCCAGCAGTCCCCTAGAAGGCGGGAGCACAGATACGCAGTATTTT	CASSPLEGGSTDTQYF
-	-	TRBV16	TRBJ1-2	TGTGCCAGCAGCCAATTCGCGGGGGGCGTCTATGGCTACACCTTC	CASSQFAGGVYGYTF
-	-	TRBV7-2	TRBJ2-7	TGTGCCAGCAGCTTAAAGGACGGACCAACCTACGAGCAGTACTTC	CASSLKDGPTYEQYF
once	-	TRBV10-3	TRBJ2-7	TGTGCCATCAGTGAGTCCCAGGGGTCGAACGAGCAGTACTTC	CAISESQGSNEQYF
once	-	TRBV6-5	TRBJ2-2	TGTGCCACCAAAGGGGCGTTGGACACCGGGGAGCTGTTTTTT	CATKGALDTGELFF
-	TRBD2	TRBV14	TRBJ2-1	TGTGCCAGCAGCCCCGGACTAGCGGGAGGTATCTACAATGAGCAGTTCTTC	CASSPGLAGGIYNEQFF
-	TRBD2	TRBV7-2	TRBJ2-3	TGTGCCAGCAGCGGACTAGCGGCTACGCAGTATTTT	CASSGLAATQYF
-	-	TRBV6-6	TRBJ1-1	TGTGCCAGCAGCGTGAGGGGTCCGAACACTGAAGCTTTCTTT	CASSVRGPNTEAFF
once	-	TRBV5-1	TRBJ2-3	TGCGCCAGCGGAGCTTACAGCACAGATACGCAGTATTTT	CASGAYSTDTQYF
-	TRBD2	TRBV28	TRBJ2-3	TGTGCCAGCAGTTTCGCCCCGACTAGCGCCAGCACAGATACGCAGTATTTT	CASSFAPTSASTDTQYF
-	-	TRBV30	TRBJ2-3	TGTGCCTGGAGTGTCGGCCCAGATACGCAGTATTTT	CAWSVGPDTQYF
-	-	TRBV13	TRBJ1-4	TGTGCCAGCAGCACATCGACAGATAATGAAAAACTGTTTTTT	CASSTSTDNEKLFF
once	-	TRBV23-1	TRBJ1-5	TGCGCCAGCAGTCAATCAGGACTGCTGAATCAGCCCCAGCATTTT	CASSQSGLLNQPQHF
-	-	TRBV7-9	TRBJ1-5	TGTGCCAGCAGGCAGGGGACCAATCAGCCCCAGCATTTT	CASRQGTNQPQHF
-	-	TRBV12-3/TRBV12-4	TRBJ1-5	TGTGCCAGCAATACAGGATACAATCAGCCCCAGCATTTT	CASNTGYNQPQHF
-	TRBD2	TRBV9	TRBJ2-7	TGTGCCAGCAGCCATCCGTCCGGGAGCGGGACCTACGAGCAGTACTTC	CASSHPSGSGTYEQYF
-	-	TRBV11-2	TRBJ2-1	TGTGCCAGCAGCTTAGCGCAGGTGCAGTTCTTC	CASSLAQVQFF
-	-	TRBV27	TRBJ1-1	TGTGCCAGCAGTTTTGGGGTTACCACTGAAGCTTTCTTT	CASSFGVTTEAFF
-	TRBD1	TRBV28	TRBJ2-2	TGTGCCAGCAGTTTGTCGGGGATAACAGGGGGCCCCGGGGAGCTGTTTTTT	CASSLSGITGGPGELFF